The 15 T cell receptor beta chains in this list originate from one sample, sequenced in a study of naive and memory T cell subsets. RNA was extracted from 2 to 3 ml of whole blood of healthy adults. Reverse transcription of blood and skin TCR RNA was primed at alpha and beta constant regions. TCRdb ran MiXCR on the 5' RACE reads and lists one entry per CDR3 protein. The sample carries about 26,000 distinct CDR3 sequences, around a quarter recorded once. The receptors shown here come from a female donor in good health.

The chain joins TRBV7-3 to TRBJ2-6; the match to TRBD1 covers 7 bases. V dropped 5 bases and J dropped 0; count of bases not matched to a gene: 7. CDR1 is SGHTA and CDR2 is FQGTGA in the germline V gene. This CDR3 region has 17 residues. CDR3: CASSPVRDSSGANVLTF. CDR3 DNA sequence: TGTGCCAGCAGCCCCGTCCGGGACAGCTCTGGGGCCAACGTCCTGACTTTC.

By proportion, this clonotype is medium-sized. V usage is TRBV6-1 and J usage is TRBJ2-7, with a weak D call TRBD1 (6 bases). Trimming removed 5 bases at V and 6 bases at J, with 23 bases between. CDR3 length: 16 amino acids. Germline-derived CDR1 and CDR2 are MNHNS and SASEGT. As DNA, the CDR3 is TGTGCCAGCAGTCCGACCCAAGGACAGCTGTTATTCGAGCAGTACTTC. Translating it yields CASSPTQGQLLFEQYF.

In this sample, this clonotype turned up many times. Here the CDR3 DNA reads TGTGCCAGCAGTTACCGGGGGCACACTGAAGCTTTCTTT. It yields the protein CASSYRGHTEAFF. The genes are TRBV6-5 and TRBJ1-1; D is perhaps TRBD1 (6 bases). Germline lookup yields CDR1 MNHEY and CDR2 SVGAGI. The germline V and J ends were trimmed by 2 bases and 3 bases, with 7 bases remaining between them. The CDR3 covers 13 residues.

Many counts were recorded for this clonotype. The chain employs TRBV20-1 and TRBJ2-3; 12 nucleotides agree with TRBD2. V lost 4 bases to trimming and J lost 7 bases; unmatched junction nucleotides: 9. Germline CDR1 reads DFQATT; CDR2 reads SNEGSKA (reference sequence). This CDR3 is 15 amino acids long. As DNA, the CDR3 is TGCAGTGCTAACCCGATCCTAGCGGGGGGGTATACGCAGTATTTT. Amino acids: CSANPILAGGYTQYF.

The sample holds a few counts of this clonotype. V is TRBV12-3 or TRBV12-4 and J is TRBJ2-3, with 15 bases fitting TRBD2. CDR3 size: 14 residues. The V segment lost 7 bases and the J segment 9 bases; nucleotides outside the gene matches: 5. DNA of the CDR3: TGTGCCAGCAATCCTGGGACTAGCGGGGGGACGCAGTATTTT. This gives the protein CASNPGTSGGTQYF.

The V call is TRBV6-5, the J call TRBJ2-7; 9 bases align to TRBD1. The CDR3 has 12 residues. With 7 bases clipped from V and 6 bases from J, the junction kept 4 bases outside the gene matches. Germline lookup yields CDR1 MNHEY and CDR2 SVGAGI. The CDR3 loop reads CASNGQGSEQYF. The CDR3 nucleotides are TGTGCCAGCAACGGACAGGGGTCCGAGCAGTACTTC.

V is TRBV29-1 and J is TRBJ1-1; D remains ambiguous. CDR1 SQVTM and CDR2 ANQGSEA come from the germline V gene. This CDR3 is built from 13 residues. V dropped 7 bases and J dropped 5 bases, with 17 bases sitting between them. The CDR3 sequence is CSGGSHTVTEAFF. CDR3 bases: TGCAGCGGCGGCAGTCATACAGTTACTGAAGCTTTCTTT.

This clonotype was counted at least ten times. The chain has TRBV27 and TRBJ1-6; no clear D gene. The germline V gene encodes CDR1 MNHEY and CDR2 SMNVEV (reference sequence). Trimming cost V 2 bases and J 6 bases, with 14 bases left between them. The CDR3 consists of 16 residues. In nucleotides, the CDR3 is TGTGCCAGCAGTTTAGGGCCTTCCAGACCTAATTCACCCCTCCACTTT. Its protein product is CASSLGPSRPNSPLHF.

This clonotype was counted between two and nine times. The V gene is TRBV10-3, the J gene TRBJ2-7; TRBD2 is a possible D gene (5 bases). This CDR3 spans 13 amino acids. V dropped 3 bases and J dropped 2 bases, with 8 bases sitting between them. The germline CDR1 and CDR2 sequences are ENHRY and SYGVKD. CDR3: CAISDAGAYEQYF. CDR3 coding DNA: TGTGCCATCAGTGACGCGGGCGCCTACGAGCAGTACTTC.

V gene TRBV7-6 combines with J gene TRBJ2-7, with 10 bases fitting TRBD2. The CDR3 length is 18 residues. Germline V gene data show CDR1 as SGHVS and CDR2 as FNYEAQ. V was pared by 1 base and J by 3 bases, with 12 bases of the junction left unmatched. DNA of the CDR3: TGTGCCAGCAGCTTAGTTAGCCCTAGCGGGGGCCTGGACTACGAGCAGTACTTC. It yields the protein CASSLVSPSGGLDYEQYF.

This clonotype was detected only once. The chain joins TRBV20-1 to TRBJ2-5; weak D call: TRBD2 (6 bases). Looked up from germline, CDR1 is DFQATT and CDR2 is SNEGSKA (reference sequence). The CDR3 contains 12 residues. V shed 1 base and J shed 5 bases, with 8 bases lying between them. The DNA for the CDR3 is TGCAGTGCTAGAGCGGGGGTCGAGACCCAGTACTTC. It yields the protein CSARAGVETQYF.

The gene calls are TRBV7-2 and TRBJ1-1; D is unresolved. The germline gives CDR1 SGHTA, CDR2 FQGNSA. This CDR3 spans 13 amino acids. The V end was cut by 5 bases, the J end by 6 bases, with 13 bases between. The CDR3 sequence: CASSRKPSSEAFF. CDR3 coding DNA: TGTGCCAGCAGCCGAAAACCCTCTTCTGAAGCTTTCTTT.

This clonotype is medium-sized (0.01 to 0.1%) within its sample. The rearrangement links TRBV20-1 to TRBJ1-1; D unclear. This CDR3 spans 10 amino acids. Germline lookup yields CDR1 DFQATT and CDR2 SNEGSKA (reference sequence). Trimming removed 3 bases from V and 6 bases from J, with 5 bases in between. CDR3 in amino acids: CSASRAEAFF. The CDR3 DNA reads TGCAGTGCTAGTAGGGCTGAAGCTTTCTTT.

This clonotype came up many times. The chain uses TRBV6-5 and TRBJ1-1; D is uncertain. The CDR3 covers 12 residues. Germline assignment: CDR1 MNHEY and CDR2 SVGAGI. Trimming pared 2 bases from V and 3 bases from J, leaving 4 bases between. The CDR3 nucleotides read TGTGCCAGCAGTTACAGGGACACTGAAGCTTTCTTT. Protein product: CASSYRDTEAFF.

V gene TRBV7-9 combines with J gene TRBJ2-1; 14 positions agree with TRBD2. The J segment lost 10 bases and the V segment lost 4 bases, leaving 6 bases of the junction unmatched. Germline V gene sequence: CDR1 SEHNR, CDR2 FQNEAQ (reference sequence). This CDR3 contains 15 residues. The CDR3 DNA is TGTGCCAGCAGCTCCGGGACTAGCGGGAGTGCGGAGCAGTTCTTC. This encodes CASSSGTSGSAEQFF.